These 5 T cell receptor beta chains came from one sample sequenced in a study of T-cell memory formation after mild COVID-19. TCRdb ran MiXCR on the 5' RACE reads and lists one entry per CDR3 protein. Of more than 35,000 distinct CDR3 sequences in the sample, 5.5% to 7% were seen once. Sequenced material: PBMCs or a T cell subset sorted from them (not recorded which). The receptors were sampled from an adult who had mild COVID-19 (a few samples of this study predate the infection). Cell type and time point are not known.

This clonotype was found many times. V usage is TRBV12-3 or TRBV12-4 and J usage is TRBJ1-1, with D hard to call. The CDR3 loop spans 13 amino acids. V shed 3 bases and J shed 1 base, with 6 bases lying between them. The CDR3 protein is CASSLEGNTEAFF. Written as DNA, the CDR3 is TGTGCCAGCAGTTTGGAGGGGAACACTGAAGCTTTCTTT.

This clonotype showed up just a few times. The rearrangement links TRBV2 to TRBJ2-5; perhaps TRBD2 as D (6 bases). Trimming left V 1 base short and J 4 bases short, with 13 bases between. The germline CDR1 and CDR2 sequences are SNHLY and FYNNEI. This CDR3 is 15 amino acids long. The CDR3 nucleotides are TGTGCCAGCAGTGAAGAGTCTAGCGTAGGAGAGACCCAGTACTTC. It yields the protein CASSEESSVGETQYF.

This clonotype has ten or more counts. The rearrangement joins TRBV27 to TRBJ2-1; 9 bases agree with TRBD2. With 3 bases clipped from V and 8 bases from J, the junction kept 14 bases outside the gene matches. Germline V CDR1 and CDR2: MNHEY, SMNVEV (reference sequence). This CDR3 contains 17 residues. CDR3 sequence: CASSFGTGGLAGDEQFF. In DNA, the CDR3 is TGTGCCAGCAGTTTTGGAACCGGGGGACTAGCAGGCGATGAGCAGTTCTTC.

Many counts were recorded for this clonotype. The V gene is TRBV6-6, the J gene TRBJ2-4; D is unclear. There are 16 residues in the CDR3. Between the trimmed V and J ends, which lost 5 bases and 1 base, there was a span of 15 bases. CDR1 and CDR2 (germline): MNHNY, SVGAGI (reference sequence). This chain's CDR3 is CASSPLMATAKNIQYF. CDR3 in DNA: TGTGCCAGCAGTCCCCTGATGGCCACCGCCAAAAACATTCAGTACTTC.

This clonotype appeared a few times. The chain carries TRBV20-1 and TRBJ1-2; D is unresolved. The CDR3 has 14 residues. Germline lookup yields CDR1 DFQATT and CDR2 SNEGSKA (reference sequence). Trimming took off 3 bases at V and 6 bases at J, with 17 bases between the two ends. CDR3 DNA sequence: TGCAGTGCTAGCCCAAGGGTAATGTCTCATGGCTACACCTTC. Amino acids: CSASPRVMSHGYTF.